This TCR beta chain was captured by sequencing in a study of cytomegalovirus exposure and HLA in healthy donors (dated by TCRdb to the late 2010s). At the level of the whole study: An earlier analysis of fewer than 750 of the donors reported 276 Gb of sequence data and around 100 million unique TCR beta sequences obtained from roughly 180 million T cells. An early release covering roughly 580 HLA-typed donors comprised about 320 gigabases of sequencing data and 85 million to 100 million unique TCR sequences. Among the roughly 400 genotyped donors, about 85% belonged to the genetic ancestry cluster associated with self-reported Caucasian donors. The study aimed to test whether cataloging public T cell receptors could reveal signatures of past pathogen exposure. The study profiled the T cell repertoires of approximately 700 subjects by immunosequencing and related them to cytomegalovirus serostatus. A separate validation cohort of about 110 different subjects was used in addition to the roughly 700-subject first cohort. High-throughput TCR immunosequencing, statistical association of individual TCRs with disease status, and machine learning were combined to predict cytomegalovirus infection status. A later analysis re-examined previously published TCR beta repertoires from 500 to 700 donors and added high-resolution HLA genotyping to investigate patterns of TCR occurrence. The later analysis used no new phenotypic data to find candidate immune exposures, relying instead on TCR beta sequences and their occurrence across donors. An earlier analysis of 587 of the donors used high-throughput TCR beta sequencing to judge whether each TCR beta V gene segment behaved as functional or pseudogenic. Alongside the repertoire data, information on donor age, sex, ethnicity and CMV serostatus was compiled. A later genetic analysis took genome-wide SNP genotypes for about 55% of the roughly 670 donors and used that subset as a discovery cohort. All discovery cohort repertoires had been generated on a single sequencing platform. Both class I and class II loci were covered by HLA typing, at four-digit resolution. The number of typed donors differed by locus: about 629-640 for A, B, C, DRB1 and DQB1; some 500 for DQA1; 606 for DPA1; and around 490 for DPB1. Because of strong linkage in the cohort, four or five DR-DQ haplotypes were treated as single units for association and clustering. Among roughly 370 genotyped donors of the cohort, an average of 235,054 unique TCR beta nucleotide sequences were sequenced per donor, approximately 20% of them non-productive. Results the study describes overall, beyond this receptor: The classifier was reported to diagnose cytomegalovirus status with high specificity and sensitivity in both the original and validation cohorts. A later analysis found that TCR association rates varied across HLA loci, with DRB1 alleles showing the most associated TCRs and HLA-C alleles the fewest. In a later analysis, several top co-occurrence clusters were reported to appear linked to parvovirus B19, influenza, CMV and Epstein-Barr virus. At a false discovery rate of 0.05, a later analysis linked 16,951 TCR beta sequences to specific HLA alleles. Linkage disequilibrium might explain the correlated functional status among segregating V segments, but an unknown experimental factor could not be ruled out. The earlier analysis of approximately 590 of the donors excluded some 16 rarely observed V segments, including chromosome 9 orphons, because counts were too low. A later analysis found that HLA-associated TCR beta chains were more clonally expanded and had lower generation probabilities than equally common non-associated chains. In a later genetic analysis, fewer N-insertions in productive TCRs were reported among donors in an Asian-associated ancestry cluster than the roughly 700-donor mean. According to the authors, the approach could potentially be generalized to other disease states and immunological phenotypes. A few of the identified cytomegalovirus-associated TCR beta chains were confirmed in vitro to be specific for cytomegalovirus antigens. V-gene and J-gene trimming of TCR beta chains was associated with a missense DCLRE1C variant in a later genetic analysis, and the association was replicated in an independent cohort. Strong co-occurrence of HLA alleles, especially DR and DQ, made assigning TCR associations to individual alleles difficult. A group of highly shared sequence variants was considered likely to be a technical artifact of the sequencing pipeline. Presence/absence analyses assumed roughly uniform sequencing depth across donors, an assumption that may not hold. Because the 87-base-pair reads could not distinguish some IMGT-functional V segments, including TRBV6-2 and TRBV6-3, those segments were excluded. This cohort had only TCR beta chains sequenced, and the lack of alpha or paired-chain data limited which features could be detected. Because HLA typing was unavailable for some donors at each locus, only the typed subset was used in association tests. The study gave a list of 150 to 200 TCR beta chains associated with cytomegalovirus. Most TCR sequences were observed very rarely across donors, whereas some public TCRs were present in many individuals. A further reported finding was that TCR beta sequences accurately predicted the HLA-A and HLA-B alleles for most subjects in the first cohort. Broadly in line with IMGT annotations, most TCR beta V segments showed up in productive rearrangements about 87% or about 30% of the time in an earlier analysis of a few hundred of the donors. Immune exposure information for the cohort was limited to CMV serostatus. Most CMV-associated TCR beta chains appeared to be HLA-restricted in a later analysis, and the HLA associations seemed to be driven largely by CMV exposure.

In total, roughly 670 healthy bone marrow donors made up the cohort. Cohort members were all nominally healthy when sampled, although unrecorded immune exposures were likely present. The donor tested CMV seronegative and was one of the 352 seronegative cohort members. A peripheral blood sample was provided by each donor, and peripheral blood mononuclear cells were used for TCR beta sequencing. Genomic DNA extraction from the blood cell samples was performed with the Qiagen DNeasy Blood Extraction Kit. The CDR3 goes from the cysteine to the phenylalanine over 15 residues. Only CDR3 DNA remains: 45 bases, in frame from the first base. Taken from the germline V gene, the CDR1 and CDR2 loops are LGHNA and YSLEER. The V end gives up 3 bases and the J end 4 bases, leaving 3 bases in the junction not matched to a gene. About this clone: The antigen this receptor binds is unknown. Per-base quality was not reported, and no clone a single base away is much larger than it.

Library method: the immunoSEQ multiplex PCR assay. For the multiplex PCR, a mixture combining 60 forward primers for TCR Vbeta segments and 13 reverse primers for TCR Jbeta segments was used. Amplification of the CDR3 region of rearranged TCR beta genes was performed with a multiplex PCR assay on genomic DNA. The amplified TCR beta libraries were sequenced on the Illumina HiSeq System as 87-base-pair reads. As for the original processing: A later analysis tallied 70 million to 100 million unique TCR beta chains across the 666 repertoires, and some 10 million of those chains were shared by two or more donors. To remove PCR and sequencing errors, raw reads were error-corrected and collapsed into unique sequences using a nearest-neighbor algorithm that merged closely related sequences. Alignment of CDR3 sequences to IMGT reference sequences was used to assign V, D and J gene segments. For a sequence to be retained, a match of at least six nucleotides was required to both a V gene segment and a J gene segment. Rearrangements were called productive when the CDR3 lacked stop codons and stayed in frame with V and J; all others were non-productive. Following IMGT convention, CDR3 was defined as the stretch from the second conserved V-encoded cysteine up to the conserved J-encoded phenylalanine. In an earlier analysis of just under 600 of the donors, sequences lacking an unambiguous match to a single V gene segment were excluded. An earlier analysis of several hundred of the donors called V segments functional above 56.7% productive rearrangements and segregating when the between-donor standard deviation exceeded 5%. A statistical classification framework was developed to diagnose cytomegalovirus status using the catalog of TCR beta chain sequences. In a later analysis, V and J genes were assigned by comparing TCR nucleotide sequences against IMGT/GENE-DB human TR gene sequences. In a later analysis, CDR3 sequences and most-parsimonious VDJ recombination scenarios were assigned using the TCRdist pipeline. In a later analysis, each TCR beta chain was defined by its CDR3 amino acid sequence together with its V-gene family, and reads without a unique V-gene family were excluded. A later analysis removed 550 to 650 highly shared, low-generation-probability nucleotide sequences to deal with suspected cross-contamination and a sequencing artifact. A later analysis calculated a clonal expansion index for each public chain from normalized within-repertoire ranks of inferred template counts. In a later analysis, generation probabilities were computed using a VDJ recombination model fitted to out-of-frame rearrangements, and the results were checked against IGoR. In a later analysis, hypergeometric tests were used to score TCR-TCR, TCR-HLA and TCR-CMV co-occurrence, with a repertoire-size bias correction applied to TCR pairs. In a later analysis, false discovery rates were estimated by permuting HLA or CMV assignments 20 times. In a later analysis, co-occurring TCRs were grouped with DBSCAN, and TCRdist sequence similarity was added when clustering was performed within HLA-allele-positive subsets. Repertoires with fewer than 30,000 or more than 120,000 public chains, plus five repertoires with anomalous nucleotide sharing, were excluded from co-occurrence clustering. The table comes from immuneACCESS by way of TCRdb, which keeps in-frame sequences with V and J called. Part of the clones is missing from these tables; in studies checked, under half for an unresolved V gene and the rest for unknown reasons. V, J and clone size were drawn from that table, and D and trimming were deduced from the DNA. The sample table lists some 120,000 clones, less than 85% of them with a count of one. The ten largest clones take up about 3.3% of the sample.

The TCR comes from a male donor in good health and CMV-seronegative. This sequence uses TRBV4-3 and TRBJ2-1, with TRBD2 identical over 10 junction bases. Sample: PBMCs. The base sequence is TGCGCCAGCAGCCAGATAGCGGGGGGATACAATGAGCAGTTCTTC. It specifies CASSQIAGGYNEQFF.